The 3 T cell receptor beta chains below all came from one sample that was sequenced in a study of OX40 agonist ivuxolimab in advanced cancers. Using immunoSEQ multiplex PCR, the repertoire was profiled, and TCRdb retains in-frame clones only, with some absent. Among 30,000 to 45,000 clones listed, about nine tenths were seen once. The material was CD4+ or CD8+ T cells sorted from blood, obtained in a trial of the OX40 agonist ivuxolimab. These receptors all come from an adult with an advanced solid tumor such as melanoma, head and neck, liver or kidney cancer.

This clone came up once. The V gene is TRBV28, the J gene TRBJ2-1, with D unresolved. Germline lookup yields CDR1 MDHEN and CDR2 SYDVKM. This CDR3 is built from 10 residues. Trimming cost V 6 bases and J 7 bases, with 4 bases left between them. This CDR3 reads CASRGNEQFF. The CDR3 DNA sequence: TGTGCCAGCAGGGGTAATGAGCAGTTCTTC.

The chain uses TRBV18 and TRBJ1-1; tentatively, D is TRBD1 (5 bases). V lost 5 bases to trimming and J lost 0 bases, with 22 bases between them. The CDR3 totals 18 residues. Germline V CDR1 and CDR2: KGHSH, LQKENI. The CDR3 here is CASSTSGAGDVMNTEAFF. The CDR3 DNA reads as TGTGCCAGCTCAACTAGTGGGGCGGGGGACGTTATGAACACTGAAGCTTTCTTT.

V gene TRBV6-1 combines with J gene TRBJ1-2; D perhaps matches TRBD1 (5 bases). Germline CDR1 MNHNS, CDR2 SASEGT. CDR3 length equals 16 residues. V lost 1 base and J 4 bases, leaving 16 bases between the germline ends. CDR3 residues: CASSEVAGRAPYGYTF. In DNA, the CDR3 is TGTGCCAGCAGTGAAGTGGCGGGGCGGGCCCCCTATGGCTACACCTTC.